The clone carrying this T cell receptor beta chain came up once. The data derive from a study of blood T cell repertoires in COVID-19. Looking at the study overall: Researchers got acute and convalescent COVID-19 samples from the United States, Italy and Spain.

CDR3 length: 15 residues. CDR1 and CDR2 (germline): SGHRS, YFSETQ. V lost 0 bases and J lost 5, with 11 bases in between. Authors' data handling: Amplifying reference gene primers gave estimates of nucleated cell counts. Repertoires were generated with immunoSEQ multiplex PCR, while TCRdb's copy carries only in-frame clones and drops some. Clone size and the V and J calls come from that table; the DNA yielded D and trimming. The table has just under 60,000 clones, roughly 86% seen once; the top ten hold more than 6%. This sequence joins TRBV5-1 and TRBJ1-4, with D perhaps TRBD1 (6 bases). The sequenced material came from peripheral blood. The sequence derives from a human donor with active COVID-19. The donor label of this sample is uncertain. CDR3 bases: TGCGCCAGCAGCTTGGGTACAGGGCTAAATGAAAAACTGTTTTTT. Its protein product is CASSLGTGLNEKLFF. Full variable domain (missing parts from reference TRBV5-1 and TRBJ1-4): KAGVTQTPRYLIKTRGQQVTLSCSPISGHRSVSWYQQTPGQGLQFLFEYFSETQRNKGNFPGRFSGRQFSNSRSEMNVSTLELGDSALYLCASSLGTGLNEKLFFGSGTQLSVL.